This is a list of T cell receptor beta chains from one sample in a study of blood T cells in healthy people across ages. A single record per CDR3 protein comes from TCRdb applying MiXCR to the 5' RACE reads. The sample records more than 1.4 million distinct CDR3 sequences, 40% to 50% being singletons. Sequencing used blood. These receptors came from a woman younger than 30 in good health. Both conserved end residues are part of each CDR3. A D gene is named only where the DNA matches it firmly. The listing skips clone size in some rows; elsewhere it reads once, few, many or a size class.

CASSETSGEQYF | TGTGCCAGCAGTGAGACTAGTGGCGAGCAGTACTTC | TRBJ2-7 | TRBV6-1 | few | NA
CASSQGQAYGNQPQHF | TGCGCCAGCAGCCAAGGACAGGCCTATGGCAATCAGCCCCAGCATTTT | TRBJ1-5 | TRBV4-1 | once | NA
CASSPGLAGGYSPYNEQFF | TGTGCCAGCAGTCCTGGACTAGCGGGGGGCTACTCTCCCTACAATGAGCAGTTCTTC | TRBJ2-1 | TRBV7-2 | NA | TRBD2
CASSGGQGKNEQFF | TGTGCCAGCAGTGGGGGACAGGGTAAGAATGAGCAGTTCTTC | TRBJ2-1 | TRBV25-1 | NA | TRBD1
CASSPPGMDGYTF | TGTGCCAGCAGCCCTCCAGGAATGGATGGCTACACCTTC | TRBJ1-2 | TRBV27 | few | NA
CASSWGGAPNTEAFF | TGTGCCAGCAGCTGGGGGGGAGCGCCGAACACTGAAGCTTTCTTT | TRBJ1-1 | TRBV21-1 | NA | NA
CASSPGQTSTNEKLFF | TGTGCCAGCAGCCCGGGACAGACCTCAACTAATGAAAAACTGTTTTTT | TRBJ1-4 | TRBV7-9 | NA | TRBD1
CASSSPTGERGFFSGANVLTF | TGTGCCAGCAGTTCCCCTACGGGGGAGCGGGGGTTTTTCTCTGGGGCCAACGTCCTGACTTTC | TRBJ2-6 | TRBV27 | few | TRBD2
CASSLLVASGRAMGAKNIQYF | TGTGCCAGCAGCTTATTGGTGGCTAGCGGGCGGGCTATGGGAGCCAAAAACATTCAGTACTTC | TRBJ2-4 | TRBV11-2 | NA | TRBD2
CASSLMHGETQYF | TGTGCCAGCAGTTTAATGCATGGGGAGACCCAGTACTTC | TRBJ2-5 | TRBV27 | NA | NA
CAISTGGNTEAFF | TGTGCCATCAGTACAGGGGGCAACACTGAAGCTTTCTTT | TRBJ1-1 | TRBV10-3 | NA | TRBD1
CASSRGRDTEAFF | TGTGCCAGCTCAAGGGGCAGGGACACTGAAGCTTTCTTT | TRBJ1-1 | TRBV18 | few | NA
CSARPSGRGRETQYF | TGCAGTGCTAGGCCTAGCGGGAGGGGAAGAGAGACCCAGTACTTC | TRBJ2-5 | TRBV20-1 | NA | TRBD2
CASSTIAGWGEETQYF | TGTGCCAGCAGTACCATAGCGGGGTGGGGAGAAGAGACCCAGTACTTC | TRBJ2-5 | TRBV12-3/TRBV12-4 | few | TRBD2
CASSPRSGLAGGTQYF | TGCGCCAGCAGCCCCCGCTCGGGACTAGCGGGAGGGACGCAGTATTTT | TRBJ2-3 | TRBV3-1 | NA | TRBD2
CASSLLGLAGEEGGQYF | TGTGCCAGCAGTTTACTTGGGCTAGCGGGAGAGGAAGGAGGGCAGTATTTT | TRBJ2-3 | TRBV28 | few | TRBD2
CASSRAAHGYTF | TGTGCCAGCAGCAGGGCGGCTCATGGCTACACCTTC | TRBJ1-2 | TRBV7-9 | few | NA
CASSETLANYGYTF | TGTGCCAGCAGTGAGACACTAGCTAACTATGGCTACACCTTC | TRBJ1-2 | TRBV6-5 | NA | NA
CSTDHGSNQPQHF | TGCAGCACGGACCACGGGAGCAATCAGCCCCAGCATTTT | TRBJ1-5 | TRBV20-1 | NA | NA
CSGRGIRDVEQYF | TGCAGTGGCAGGGGCATCAGGGACGTCGAGCAGTACTTC | TRBJ2-7 | TRBV20-1 | NA | NA
CASRPQGAGGTYNEQFF | TGTGCCAGCAGGCCCCAGGGAGCGGGGGGTACCTACAATGAGCAGTTCTTC | TRBJ2-1 | TRBV12-3/TRBV12-4 | NA | TRBD2
CASSPAPAGTTERYF | TGTGCCAGCAGCCCCGCACCGGCGGGGACGACTGAGAGGTATTTT | TRBJ2-3 | TRBV12-3/TRBV12-4 | few | NA
CASSEDFEQYF | TGTGCCAGCAGTGAGGATTTCGAGCAGTACTTC | TRBJ2-7 | TRBV25-1 | many | NA
CASRRLAGGLTDTQYF | TGCGCCAGCAGACGGTTAGCGGGAGGCCTCACAGATACGCAGTATTTT | TRBJ2-3 | TRBV5-1 | few | TRBD2
CASSFSGRGSNQPQHF | TGTGCCAGCAGTTTCTCGGGGCGAGGGAGCAATCAGCCCCAGCATTTT | TRBJ1-5 | TRBV12-3/TRBV12-4 | NA | NA
CASSRGLAVSYNEQYF | TGTGCCAGCAGCCGGGGACTAGCGGTTTCCTACAATGAGCAGTACTTC | TRBJ2-7 | TRBV7-2 | NA | TRBD2
CAGATAGVAGELFF | TGTGCCGGGGCGACAGCGGGAGTCGCCGGGGAGCTGTTTTTT | TRBJ2-2 | TRBV7-8 | NA | TRBD2